A single sample gave rise to the 23 T cell receptor beta chains below, sequenced in a study of cytomegalovirus exposure and HLA in healthy donors (dated by TCRdb to 2016 to 2017). Library generation was performed with the immunoSEQ multiplex PCR assay. For the multiplex PCR, a mixture combining 60 forward primers for TCR Vbeta segments and 13 reverse primers for TCR Jbeta segments was used. As stored in TCRdb, this immuneACCESS dataset retains in-frame rearrangements with V and J assigned. A fraction of the clones does not appear; measured against another copy, unresolved V genes explain less than half of the discrepancy, and the remainder lacks a known reason. The sample records 120,000 or so clones, around 79% of which are singletons. The top ten clones comprise 1% to 1.5% of the sample. Sample: PBMCs. These receptors all come from a woman aged 30 to 39 in good health and CMV-seronegative.

This clone was seen only once. Other DNA sequences from this sample encode an identical CDR3 as well. The chain carries TRBV19 and TRBJ1-1; 7 bases align to TRBD1. J was trimmed by 0 bases and V by 5 bases; bases with no gene match: 3. Germline CDR1 and CDR2: LNHDA and SQIVND (reference sequence). The CDR3 consists of 14 residues. CDR3 loop: CASSWDSLNTEAFF. The CDR3 DNA reads as TGTGCCAGTAGTTGGGACAGTCTGAACACTGAAGCTTTCTTT.

The chain combines TRBV18 with TRBJ2-7; 7 nucleotides align to TRBD1. The CDR3 totals 16 residues. Germline V gene data show CDR1 as KGHSH and CDR2 as LQKENI. The ends lost 2 bases at V and 0 bases at J; junction bases unmatched: 7. The CDR3 DNA is TGTGCCAGCTCACCATTGGCGGCAGGGGGCTCCTACGAGCAGTACTTC. It codes for CASSPLAAGGSYEQYF.

The V call is TRBV7-3, the J call TRBJ1-1, with D possibly matching TRBD1 (5 bases). The germline CDR1 and CDR2 sequences are SGHTA and FQGTGA. The V and J ends lost 4 bases and 10 bases respectively, with 10 bases between them. The CDR3 covers 11 residues. The CDR3 bases are TGTGCCAGCAGCTCGGGGGGGGTAGCTTTCTTT. Its protein product is CASSSGGVAFF.

J is TRBJ2-7 and V is TRBV7-3; D may be TRBD2 (6 bases). The CDR3 runs to 14 residues. V dropped 5 bases and J dropped 5 bases, with 16 bases sitting between them. Germline V gene lookup returns CDR1 SGHTA and CDR2 FQGTGA. CDR3 amino acids: CASSMTSGVDEQYF. The CDR3 DNA follows: TGTGCCAGCAGCATGACTAGTGGGGTCGACGAGCAGTACTTC.

This clone occurred a few times. The chain links TRBV5-1 to TRBJ1-4; the D gene is possibly TRBD1 (5 bases). The length of the CDR3 is 15 residues. Germline V CDR1 and CDR2: SGHRS, YFSETQ. V was clipped by 5 bases and J by 8 bases, with 19 bases between them. The CDR3 region has the DNA TGCGCCAGCAGGATAGGGGCGCCAAGCGCGGAAAAACTGTTTTTT. This gives the protein CASRIGAPSAEKLFF.

This clone was detected once. The chain has TRBV9 and TRBJ1-1, with D perhaps TRBD1 (6 bases). The V end lost 3 bases, the J end lost 3 bases, and 12 bases lay between the germline ends. The CDR3 has 14 residues. Germline CDR1 and CDR2: SGDLS and YYNGEE. CDR3 coding DNA: TGTGCCAGCAGCGAGGGGGATTTGGACACTGAAGCTTTCTTT. Its translation is CASSEGDLDTEAFF.

The V call is TRBV29-1, the J call TRBJ1-1; a possible D gene is TRBD1 (5 bases). This CDR3 is 12 amino acids long. V lost 4 bases to trimming and J lost 0 bases, with 6 bases between them. Germline V gene lookup returns CDR1 SQVTM and CDR2 ANQGSEA. This CDR3 reads CSVARVNTEAFF. The CDR3 DNA reads TGCAGCGTTGCCAGGGTGAACACTGAAGCTTTCTTT.

V gene TRBV5-8 combines with J gene TRBJ2-3; 11 nucleotides match TRBD2. The CDR3 has 16 amino acids. V lost 0 bases, J lost 1 base, and 1 base stayed unmatched. Germline V gene data show CDR1 as SGHTS and CDR2 as YDEGEE. CDR3 in DNA: TGTGCCAGCAGCTTGGCACTAGCGGGGGGCACAGATACGCAGTATTTT. Protein: CASSLALAGGTDTQYF.

The chain couples TRBV5-6 to TRBJ1-2; tentatively, D is TRBD1 (5 bases). The V end lost 3 bases, the J end lost 8 bases, and 11 bases lay between the germline ends. The CDR3 is 12 residues long. The germline CDR1 and CDR2 sequences are SGHDT and YYEEEE. The CDR3 region has the DNA TGTGCCAGCAGCTCGGGACTTCTGGGCTACACCTTC. Translated, it gives CASSSGLLGYTF.

V and J are TRBV4-3 and TRBJ1-1, with D maybe TRBD1 (5 bases). The V end was cut by 1 base, the J end by 1 base, with 7 bases between. Germline CDR1 and CDR2: LGHNA and YSLEER. This CDR3 is built from 14 residues. This CDR3 reads CASSQGQGNTEAFF. In nucleotides, the CDR3 is TGCGCCAGCAGCCAAGGCCAGGGGAACACTGAAGCTTTCTTT.

CDR3 nucleotides: TGTGCCAGCAATCGGGGAGAGGATACCTACGAGCAGTACTTC. It codes for CASNRGEDTYEQYF. This chain joins TRBV6-1 and TRBJ2-7; perhaps TRBD2 as D (5 bases). The germline CDR1 and CDR2 sequences are MNHNS and SASEGT. The CDR3 contains 14 residues. Between the trimmed V and J ends, which lost 7 bases and 2 bases, there was a span of 15 bases.

This chain joins TRBV19 and TRBJ1-2, with D unclear. Germline lookup yields CDR1 LNHDA and CDR2 SQIVND (reference sequence). The V gene lost 10 bases and the J gene lost 0 bases, with 6 bases spanning the gap. There are 11 residues in the CDR3. The CDR3 spells CATKTNYGYTF. The CDR3 DNA reads TGTGCCACAAAAACTAACTATGGCTACACCTTC.

This chain connects TRBV10-2 to TRBJ2-1; weak D call: TRBD2 (6 bases). This CDR3 region has 16 residues. V lost 0 bases and J lost 2, with 11 bases in between. Looked up from germline, CDR1 is WSHSY and CDR2 is SAAADI. The CDR3 here is CASSESGGYTYNEQFF. DNA for the CDR3: TGCGCCAGCAGTGAGTCCGGGGGTTACACCTACAATGAGCAGTTCTTC.

The chain employs TRBV6-5 and TRBJ2-1, with D perhaps TRBD1 (5 bases). This CDR3 is built from 16 residues. Germline values: CDR1 MNHEY, CDR2 SVGAGI. V was shortened by 2 bases and J by 4 bases, with 15 bases between the two germline ends. CDR3 nucleotides: TGTGCCAGCAGTTACAGTCCGACAGCGAGTTACAATGAGCAGTTCTTC. This codes for CASSYSPTASYNEQFF.

The chain has TRBV6-1 and TRBJ2-3, with TRBD1 matching over 9 bases. The CDR3 has 13 amino acids. The germline CDR1 and CDR2 sequences are MNHNS and SASEGT. V was pared by 8 bases and J by 5 bases, with 5 bases of the junction left unmatched. CDR3 bases: TGTGCCAGCTGGGACAGGGCCGGAGATACGCAGTATTTT. Protein: CASWDRAGDTQYF.

This chain connects TRBV7-8 to TRBJ2-2; 7 nucleotides align to TRBD1. The CDR3 runs to 17 residues. Trimming took 2 bases from V and 1 from J; bases not matched to a gene: 7. CDR1 and CDR2 (germline): SGHVS, FQNEAQ. CDR3 in DNA: TGTGCCAGCAGCTTAAGGGCCGGGACAGTGAACACCGGGGAGCTGTTTTTT. The encoded protein is CASSLRAGTVNTGELFF.

This clone was recorded a few times. The V gene is TRBV15, the J gene TRBJ1-4; possible D gene TRBD1, 6 bases. CDR1 and CDR2 from the germline V gene are LNHNV and YYDKDF (reference sequence). The ends were cut back, 4 bases at V and 0 bases at J, with 21 bases in the middle. The CDR3 runs to 19 residues. The CDR3 reads CATSKRGTRGSATNEKLFF. In DNA, the CDR3 is TGTGCCACCAGCAAAAGAGGGACAAGGGGTTCTGCAACTAATGAAAAACTGTTTTTT. Variable domain in full (rest from reference TRBV15 and TRBJ1-4): DAMVIQNPRYQVTQFGKPVTLSCSQTLNHNVMYWYQQKSSQAPKLLFHYYDKDFNNEADTPDNFQSRRPNTSFCFLDIRSPGLGDTAMYLCATSKRGTRGSATNEKLFFGSGTQLSVL.

J is TRBJ2-7 and V is TRBV28; D unresolved. This CDR3 region has 12 residues. V was trimmed by 7 bases and J by 2 bases, leaving 9 bases between them. Germline values: CDR1 MDHEN, CDR2 SYDVKM. CDR3 DNA sequence: TGTGCCAGCACCAGTAAAGCCTACGAGCAGTACTTC. Amino acids: CASTSKAYEQYF.

This rearrangement joins TRBV7-2 to TRBJ1-1; D gene ambiguous. The germline V and J ends were trimmed by 0 bases and 0 bases, with 5 bases remaining between them. Germline CDR1 is SGHTA and CDR2 is FQGNSA. The CDR3 is 14 residues long. The CDR3 loop reads CASSLASLNTEAFF. The DNA for the CDR3 is TGTGCCAGCAGCTTAGCCAGTCTGAACACTGAAGCTTTCTTT.

This chain connects TRBV4-2 to TRBJ1-1; TRBD1 matches 7 bases. The CDR3 covers 18 residues. Trimming cost V 1 base and J 0 bases; bases outside gene matches: 11. The germline gives CDR1 LGHNA, CDR2 YNFKEQ. The CDR3 sequence: CASSQGNRGSRMNTEAFF. DNA of the CDR3: TGTGCCAGCAGCCAAGGAAACAGGGGCTCTAGAATGAACACTGAAGCTTTCTTT.

This clone has only one observation. The chain uses TRBV6-5 and TRBJ1-6; 7 bases match TRBD1. This CDR3 region has 15 residues. V was clipped by 3 bases and J by 6 bases; unmatched bases: 5. Germline loops: CDR1 MNHEY, CDR2 SVGAGI. CDR3 nucleotides: TGTGCCAGCAGTTATCAGACAGGGATTAATTCACCCCTCCACTTT. This encodes CASSYQTGINSPLHF.

The chain has TRBV4-3 and TRBJ2-2; 7 bases are a match to TRBD1. Trimming took 0 bases from V and 4 from J; bases not matched to a gene: 5. The CDR3 consists of 16 residues. Looked up from germline, CDR1 is LGHNA and CDR2 is YSLEER. CDR3 DNA: TGCGCCAGCAGCCAAGAACAGGGGCCGGGCACCGGGGAGCTGTTTTTT. Its translation: CASSQEQGPGTGELFF.

This chain joins TRBV4-1 and TRBJ2-7, with a tentative D call TRBD1 (5 bases). The CDR3 loop spans 14 amino acids. Germline values: CDR1 MGHRA, CDR2 YSYEKL. The V end lost 3 bases, the J end lost 2 bases, and 11 bases lay between the germline ends. The DNA of the CDR3 is TGCGCCAGCAGCCAGCAGACAGCCGCCTACGAGCAGTACTTC. Translation: CASSQQTAAYEQYF.